Listed below are T cell receptor beta chains from one sample, sequenced in a study of T-cell reconstitution after alpha-beta-depleted transplantation in children. TCRdb reanalysed the PCR reads using MiXCR and keeps one entry per CDR3 protein. The table lists 150,000 to 200,000 distinct CDR3 sequences, 11% of them singletons. The specimen comprised PBMCs, sampled before TCRalphabeta/CD19-depleted stem cell transplant. These TCRs come from a boy aged 2 to 9 with acute myeloid leukemia, due to receive a stem cell transplant. The CDR3 runs from the conserved cysteine through the conserved F or W. D genes are given only for firm matches. Size tells how often a clone was seen (once, few, many) or the class of an expanded clone, and some rows leave it out.

TRBV6-2/TRBV6-3	few	TRBJ1-5	NA	CASSAGQTHQPQHF	TGTGCCAGCAGTGCCGGACAAACTCATCAGCCCCAGCATTTT
TRBV7-2	many	TRBJ2-5	TRBD2	CASSSPSGGKTETQYF	TGTGCCAGCAGCTCCCCTAGCGGGGGGAAAACAGAGACCCAGTACTTC
TRBV28	many	TRBJ1-2	TRBD1	CASSWGRGPYGYTF	TGTGCCAGCAGCTGGGGCAGGGGGCCCTATGGCTACACCTTC
TRBV20-1	many	TRBJ2-7	NA	CSAPRAGRPYEQYF	TGCAGTGCCCCCCGGGCAGGCCGCCCCTACGAGCAGTACTTC
TRBV7-2	NA	TRBJ1-2	TRBD1	CASSTTGGLPYGYTF	TGTGCCAGCAGCACCACAGGGGGCCTCCCCTATGGCTACACCTTC
TRBV11-2	many	TRBJ2-5	TRBD2	CASSLGQVAGDPLGETQYF	TGTGCCAGCAGCTTAGGTCAAGTAGCGGGGGATCCCCTTGGAGAGACCCAGTACTTC
TRBV20-1	NA	TRBJ2-5	NA	CSATGSQETQYF	TGCAGTGCAACCGGAAGTCAAGAGACCCAGTACTTC
TRBV28	many	TRBJ2-5	NA	CASSFPGAWAETQYF	TGTGCCAGCAGTTTCCCCGGCGCGTGGGCGGAGACCCAGTACTTC
TRBV14	many	TRBJ1-2	NA	CASSHIDRTYGYTF	TGTGCCAGCAGCCATATTGACAGAACCTATGGCTACACCTTC
TRBV28	once	TRBJ2-7	TRBD2	CASSLAGGRYEQYF	TGTGCCAGCAGTTTAGCGGGAGGACGCTACGAGCAGTACTTC
TRBV7-3	many	TRBJ2-1	NA	CASSLSGNNEQFF	TGTGCCAGCAGCTTAAGTGGAAACAATGAGCAGTTCTTC
TRBV20-1	many	TRBJ1-1	NA	CSASGLAAPNTEAFF	TGCAGTGCTAGCGGGTTGGCAGCCCCGAACACTGAAGCTTTCTTT
TRBV28	many	TRBJ2-3	TRBD1	CASTPSGTGETDTQYF	TGTGCCAGCACTCCTTCCGGGACAGGGGAAACAGATACGCAGTATTTT
TRBV18	many	TRBJ2-1	TRBD2	CASSLRTRSNEQFF	TGTGCCAGCTCACTCCGGACTAGATCCAATGAGCAGTTCTTC
TRBV1	once	TRBJ1-4	NA	CTSSQATGLYEHLFF	TGCACCAGCAGCCAAGCCACAGGGCTGTACGAACACCTGTTTTTT
TRBV4-1	many	TRBJ1-1	NA	CASSQERRETEAFF	TGCGCCAGCAGCCAAGAACGCCGGGAAACTGAAGCTTTCTTT
TRBV5-6	many	TRBJ2-7	TRBD1	CASRTGTGGGYEQYF	TGTGCCAGCAGGACCGGGACAGGGGGCGGTTACGAGCAGTACTTC
TRBV29-1	many	TRBJ1-2	NA	CSVEESLANYGYTF	TGCAGCGTTGAAGAAAGCCTAGCTAACTATGGCTACACCTTC
TRBV7-3	NA	TRBJ2-7	TRBD1	CASSSGTDYEQYF	TGTGCCAGCAGCTCCGGGACAGACTACGAGCAGTACTTC
TRBV9	many	TRBJ2-1	NA	CASTASGTDTDEQFF	TGTGCCAGCACTGCCTCGGGGACGGACACTGATGAGCAGTTCTTC
TRBV20-1	many	TRBJ2-5	TRBD2	CSARERGGRETQYF	TGCAGTGCTAGAGAGCGGGGGGGCCGAGAGACCCAGTACTTC
TRBV30	NA	TRBJ1-1	TRBD1	CAWGHRDRVSEAFF	TGTGCCTGGGGTCACCGGGACAGGGTCTCTGAAGCTTTCTTT
TRBV4-1	many	TRBJ2-2	NA	CASSQVVGPGELFF	TGCGCCAGCAGCCAAGTCGTGGGACCCGGGGAGCTGTTTTTT
TRBV3-1	many	TRBJ1-5	NA	CASSQAGSSNQPQHF	TGTGCCAGCAGCCAAGCGGGCAGTAGCAATCAGCCCCAGCATTTT
TRBV5-5	many	TRBJ2-7	NA	CASSPTPGELEQYF	TGTGCCAGCAGCCCTACCCCAGGGGAACTCGAGCAGTACTTC
TRBV3-1	many	TRBJ2-1	NA	CASSSGGPYYNEQFF	TGTGCCAGCAGCTCGGGCGGGCCTTACTACAATGAGCAGTTCTTC
TRBV5-6	many	TRBJ2-1	TRBD1	CASRGTGRGEQFF	TGTGCCAGCAGAGGGACAGGGAGAGGTGAGCAGTTCTTC
TRBV7-2	many	TRBJ2-1	TRBD1	CASSLLLPGTGWVQEQFF	TGTGCCAGCAGCTTACTGCTACCCGGGACAGGATGGGTGCAGGAGCAGTTCTTC
TRBV9	many	TRBJ2-2	TRBD1	CASSVARDSRNTGELFF	TGTGCCAGCAGCGTAGCCCGGGACAGCCGGAACACCGGGGAGCTGTTTTTT
TRBV12-3/TRBV12-4	many	TRBJ1-5	TRBD1	CASSWNRGQPQHF	TGTGCCAGCAGCTGGAACAGGGGTCAGCCCCAGCATTTT
TRBV29-1	NA	TRBJ2-1	NA	CSVDYGTPSYNEQFF	TGCAGCGTTGATTACGGGACTCCCTCCTACAATGAGCAGTTCTTC
TRBV30	many	TRBJ2-1	NA	CAWHLSGGNEQFF	TGTGCCTGGCACCTCTCCGGGGGAAATGAGCAGTTCTTC
TRBV12-3/TRBV12-4	many	TRBJ2-2	TRBD2	CASSPGTRMVANTGELFF	TGTGCCAGCAGTCCCGGGACTAGGATGGTCGCGAACACCGGGGAGCTGTTTTTT
TRBV6-5	NA	TRBJ1-4	TRBD1	CASSLGTAATNEKLFF	TGTGCCAGCAGTTTAGGGACAGCTGCAACTAATGAAAAACTGTTTTTT
TRBV20-1	many	TRBJ2-1	NA	CSASGGRDNEQFF	TGCAGTGCTAGCGGCGGACGAGACAATGAGCAGTTCTTC
TRBV20-1	many	TRBJ2-7	NA	CSARDYRYEQYF	TGCAGTGCTAGAGATTATCGCTACGAGCAGTACTTC
TRBV3-1	few	TRBJ2-1	TRBD2	CASSQQPPSGKDNEQFF	TGTGCCAGCAGCCAACAGCCCCCTAGCGGGAAAGACAATGAGCAGTTCTTC
TRBV7-7	many	TRBJ2-1	NA	CASSVASASYNEQFF	TGTGCCAGCAGCGTCGCTAGCGCTTCCTACAATGAGCAGTTCTTC
TRBV4-2	many	TRBJ2-1	TRBD2	CASSLVPGLAGGSYNEQFF	TGTGCCAGCAGCCTTGTCCCGGGACTAGCGGGAGGGTCCTACAATGAGCAGTTCTTC
TRBV29-1	many	TRBJ2-7	TRBD1	CSVTGTGKSSYEQYF	TGCAGCGTAACCGGGACAGGGAAAAGCTCCTACGAGCAGTACTTC
TRBV15	many	TRBJ1-1	TRBD1	CATSNPTGWGEAFF	TGTGCCACCAGCAATCCGACAGGGTGGGGAGAAGCTTTCTTT
TRBV6-2/TRBV6-3	few	TRBJ2-7	NA	CASSPGGYNAYEQYF	TGTGCCAGCAGCCCAGGGGGGTACAATGCCTACGAGCAGTACTTC
TRBV20-1	many	TRBJ2-1	NA	CSARRSFGATSYNEQFF	TGCAGTGCTAGAAGAAGCTTTGGCGCGACTTCCTACAATGAGCAGTTCTTC
TRBV11-2	many	TRBJ2-7	NA	CASPFRVFGWEQYF	TGTGCCAGCCCGTTTAGAGTTTTCGGGTGGGAGCAGTACTTC
TRBV3-1	many	TRBJ2-3	NA	CASSQGSKGYTQYF	TGTGCCAGCAGCCAAGGCTCCAAGGGTTATACGCAGTATTTT
TRBV14	many	TRBJ2-5	TRBD1	CASRQTGRQETQYF	TGTGCCAGCAGGCAGACAGGGCGGCAAGAGACCCAGTACTTC
TRBV20-1	many	TRBJ2-3	NA	CSASDVSDTQYF	TGCAGTGCTAGCGACGTGTCAGATACGCAGTATTTT
TRBV7-2	many	TRBJ2-5	TRBD2	CASSLAFQRGDQETQYF	TGTGCCAGCAGCTTAGCGTTCCAGCGGGGCGACCAAGAGACCCAGTACTTC
TRBV10-2	many	TRBJ1-1	TRBD1	CASIPGQGVNTEAFF	TGCGCCAGCATCCCGGGACAGGGGGTGAACACTGAAGCTTTCTTT
TRBV7-6	NA	TRBJ2-2	NA	CASSLGLGGDTGELFF	TGTGCCAGCAGCTTAGGCTTAGGAGGGGACACCGGGGAGCTGTTTTTT
TRBV3-1	many	TRBJ1-4	NA	CASSHRGVGEKLFF	TGTGCCAGCAGCCACAGGGGTGTAGGGGAAAAACTGTTTTTT